The 25 T cell receptor beta chains below were found in one sample sequenced in a study of control samples from healthy donors and cancer patients. The table came from immunoSEQ multiplex PCR; TCRdb's copy has only in-frame clones and leaves some out. This table has 200,000 to 250,000 clones, over 90% appearing once. The source material was blood. Receptor source: a middle-aged man in good health.

The chain couples TRBV10-1 to TRBJ1-2; TRBD1 is a possible D gene (5 bases). The CDR3 length is 16 residues. V lost 6 bases to trimming and J lost 1 base, with 18 bases between them. Germline loops: CDR1 WNHNN, CDR2 SYGVQD (reference sequence). The CDR3: CASRSIPGLCNYGYTF. For the CDR3, the DNA is TGCGCCAGCAGGTCCATTCCGGGACTCTGTAACTATGGCTACACCTTC.

J is TRBJ1-2 and V is TRBV4-3; D is uncertain. Germline-derived CDR1 and CDR2 are LGHNA and YSLEER. The CDR3 is 15 amino acids. V was cut by 0 bases and J by 7 bases, with 15 bases left in between. The CDR3 DNA is TGCGCCAGCAGCCAAGAGTTGGCAGTTAGAGGTGGCTACACCTTC. Its protein is CASSQELAVRGGYTF.

V and J are TRBV5-1 and TRBJ2-1, with D perhaps given as TRBD1 or TRBD2 (5 bases each). Per the germline V gene, CDR1 is SGHRS and CDR2 is YFSETQ. The CDR3 is 16 residues long. V lost 4 bases, J lost 7 bases, and 21 bases lay in between. CDR3 region: CASSVRPGTKGNEQFF. The CDR3 DNA reads TGCGCCAGCAGCGTGCGACCCGGGACCAAGGGTAATGAGCAGTTCTTC.

The V call is TRBV20-1, the J call TRBJ1-4, with D unclear. Trimming pared 3 bases from V and 6 bases from J, leaving 11 bases between. This CDR3 region has 13 residues. The germline gives CDR1 DFQATT, CDR2 SNEGSKA (reference sequence). CDR3 in amino acids: CSASPDSYEKLFF. CDR3 coding DNA: TGCAGTGCTAGTCCGGATAGTTATGAAAAACTGTTTTTT.

The chain employs TRBV9 and TRBJ1-1, with 9 bases lining up with TRBD1. Germline trimming cut 3 bases from V and 1 base from J; bases unmatched to any gene: 4. CDR1 and CDR2 from the germline V gene are SGDLS and YYNGEE. The CDR3 is 15 residues long. For the CDR3, the DNA is TGTGCCAGCAGCGCCCGACAGGGGGGGAACACTGAAGCTTTCTTT. It translates to CASSARQGGNTEAFF.

The rearrangement uses TRBV6-1 and TRBJ1-2; D is perhaps TRBD1 (6 bases). Trimming stripped 2 bases from V and 6 bases from J, with 10 bases between. This CDR3 is built from 13 residues. Germline values: CDR1 MNHNS, CDR2 SASEGT. DNA of the CDR3: TGTGCCAGCAGTGAAAGTTCAGGGGATGGCTACACCTTC. Translating it yields CASSESSGDGYTF.

This sequence joins TRBV24-1 and TRBJ2-2; D gene ambiguous. Germline assignment: CDR1 KGHDR and CDR2 SFDVKD. CDR3 length equals 13 residues. The germline V and J ends were trimmed by 7 bases and 0 bases, with 5 bases remaining between them. This chain's CDR3 is CATRETNTGELFF. DNA for the CDR3: TGTGCCACCAGGGAAACGAACACCGGGGAGCTGTTTTTT.

The CDR3 sequence: CASSPVRDRDPNYGYTF. CDR3 coding DNA: TGTGCCAGCTCACCGGTCCGAGACAGGGACCCTAACTATGGCTACACCTTC. This chain joins TRBV18 and TRBJ1-2; TRBD1 aligns across 7 bases. J was trimmed by 0 bases and V by 3 bases; bases with no gene match: 10. Germline lookup yields CDR1 KGHSH and CDR2 LQKENI. The CDR3 runs 17 residues.

The chain is built from TRBV7-9 and TRBJ2-5; maybe TRBD1 (5 bases). Germline loops: CDR1 SEHNR, CDR2 FQNEAQ (reference sequence). The germline V and J ends were trimmed by 5 bases and 2 bases, with 15 bases remaining between them. This CDR3 has 15 residues. The CDR3 loop reads CASSPLGARQETQYF. The CDR3 DNA reads as TGTGCCAGCAGCCCCCTAGGGGCTCGTCAAGAGACCCAGTACTTC.

The chain links TRBV28 to TRBJ1-2; TRBD1 matches at 8 bases. J was trimmed by 8 bases and V by 1 base; bases with no gene match: 6. Looked up from germline, CDR1 is MDHEN and CDR2 is SYDVKM. The CDR3 is 14 amino acids. The CDR3 DNA reads TGTGCCAGCAGTTTATCAGGGGGCGATGGCGGCTACACCTTC. Translated: CASSLSGGDGGYTF.

This sequence joins TRBV10-1 and TRBJ1-5; 9 nucleotides agree with TRBD1. This CDR3 has 13 amino acids. CDR1 and CDR2 from the germline V gene are WNHNN and SYGVQD (reference sequence). After removal of 4 bases from V and 7 bases from J, the junction contained 2 bases not matched to a gene. This CDR3 reads CASSGDRAQPQHF. The CDR3 DNA follows: TGCGCCAGCAGTGGGGACAGGGCCCAGCCCCAGCATTTT.

V usage is TRBV6-1 and J usage is TRBJ2-2; D ambiguous. Germline V CDR1 and CDR2: MNHNS, SASEGT. There are 16 residues in the CDR3. With 4 bases removed from V and 2 bases from J, the gap between germline ends came to 14 bases. CDR3 sequence reads: CASSVQARINTGELFF. The DNA of the CDR3 is TGTGCCAGCAGTGTGCAGGCCCGGATTAACACCGGGGAGCTGTTTTTT.

In this sample, this clone turned up a few times. This chain connects TRBV11-2 to TRBJ1-1; a possible D gene is TRBD1 (6 bases). Germline assignment: CDR1 SGHAT and CDR2 FQNNGV. Trimming cost V 5 bases and J 5 bases, with 9 bases left between them. The CDR3 has 12 amino acids. DNA of the CDR3: TGTGCCAGCAGCAGAGGGGGGACTGAAGCTTTCTTT. Amino acids: CASSRGGTEAFF.

The rearrangement links TRBV25-1 to TRBJ2-1; 10 positions match TRBD1. J gave up 7 bases and V 3 bases, and 3 bases lay outside the gene matches. The germline CDR1 and CDR2 sequences are MGHDK and SYGVNS. The CDR3 extends over 14 amino acids. The DNA of the CDR3 is TGTGCCAGCAGTGACTGGGACAGGGGAAATGAGCAGTTCTTC. As protein: CASSDWDRGNEQFF.

CDR3 nucleotides: TGTGCCAGCAGCCCCCAAGGGGCCGGGGGACAAGAGACCCAGTACTTC. It codes for CASSPQGAGGQETQYF. This rearrangement joins TRBV7-6 to TRBJ2-5, with a possible D match to TRBD2 (6 bases). The CDR3 runs to 16 residues. Deletions cut 5 bases from V and 2 bases from J, with 18 bases between. Per germline, CDR1 SGHVS and CDR2 FNYEAQ. Filled out from reference TRBV7-6 and TRBJ2-5, the complete variable domain reads GAGVSQSPRYKVTKRGQDVALRCDPISGHVSLYWYRQALGQGPEFLTYFNYEAQQDKSGLPNDRFSAERPEGSISTLTIQRTEQRDSAMYRCASSPQGAGGQETQYFGPGTRLLVL.

The chain has TRBV20-1 and TRBJ1-5; TRBD1 might be the D (5 bases). Trimming removed 3 bases at V and 6 bases at J, with 15 bases between. The CDR3 has 14 residues. Looked up from germline, CDR1 is DFQATT and CDR2 is SNEGSKA (reference sequence). The CDR3 reads CSASSGTGGQPQHF. CDR3 coding DNA: TGCAGTGCTAGTTCAGGGACCGGAGGTCAGCCCCAGCATTTT.

The V call is TRBV2, the J call TRBJ1-5; D possibly corresponds to TRBD1 (5 bases). Germline lookup yields CDR1 SNHLY and CDR2 FYNNEI. V lost 8 bases, J lost 5 bases, and 16 bases lay in between. This CDR3 has 14 residues. In nucleotides, the CDR3 is TGTGCCAGCTCAATCGCAGGGCTCGATCAGCCCCAGCATTTT. Amino acids: CASSIAGLDQPQHF.

This chain joins TRBV18 and TRBJ2-6; a weak D match, TRBD1 (6 bases). CDR3 length: 16 amino acids. Trimming removed 8 bases from V and 1 base from J, with 15 bases in between. Germline lookup yields CDR1 KGHSH and CDR2 LQKENI. CDR3 residues: CASARDTGSGANVLTF. In nucleotides, the CDR3 is TGTGCCAGCGCCCGGGACACGGGATCTGGGGCCAACGTCCTGACTTTC.

J is TRBJ1-5 and V is TRBV12-3 or TRBV12-4, with D hard to call. The CDR3 is 13 residues long. Trimming left V 2 bases short and J 3 bases short, with 5 bases between. The CDR3 DNA reads TGTGCCAGCAGTTTAAGGGACAATCAGCCCCAGCATTTT. Protein product: CASSLRDNQPQHF.

V and J are TRBV6-1 and TRBJ1-1; D is ambiguous. Trimming removed 2 bases from V and 10 bases from J, with 14 bases in between. The CDR3 covers 13 residues. Germline loops: CDR1 MNHNS, CDR2 SASEGT. CDR3 residues: CASSEWHGRGAFF. The CDR3 coding sequence is TGTGCCAGCAGTGAATGGCACGGAAGAGGAGCTTTCTTT.

This chain connects TRBV7-9 to TRBJ1-1; D not resolved. The CDR3 has 12 residues. The germline V and J ends were trimmed by 1 base and 10 bases, with 10 bases remaining between them. Germline V gene lookup returns CDR1 SEHNR and CDR2 FQNEAQ (reference sequence). The CDR3 sequence: CASSLEGGGAFF. The CDR3 coding sequence is TGTGCCAGCAGCTTAGAAGGTGGAGGAGCTTTCTTT.

The CDR3 DNA reads as TGTGCCAGCAGCTTAGGGGTAGCCACAGATACGCAGTATTTT. Translated: CASSLGVATDTQYF. V usage is TRBV7-9 and J usage is TRBJ2-3; D remains unclear. CDR3 size: 14 residues. The germline CDR1 and CDR2 sequences are SEHNR and FQNEAQ (reference sequence). Trimming removed 1 base at V and 2 bases at J, with 7 bases between.

This sequence joins TRBV7-9 and TRBJ2-7, with 9 bases fitting TRBD1. V shed 6 bases and J 4 bases; nucleotides not matched to a gene: 7. Germline CDR1 SEHNR, CDR2 FQNEAQ (reference sequence). The CDR3 has 14 amino acids. CDR3 nucleotides: TGTGCCAGCAGGCGAGCTGGACAGGGGTACGAGCAGTACGTC. Translated: CASRRAGQGYEQYV.

The V gene is TRBV2, the J gene TRBJ1-1; a possible D gene is TRBD1 (6 bases). This CDR3 is built from 14 residues. Trimming cost V 4 bases and J 0 bases, with 9 bases left between them. Per germline, CDR1 SNHLY and CDR2 FYNNEI. CDR3 protein: CASSADRMNTEAFF. CDR3 sequence (DNA): TGTGCCAGCAGTGCCGACAGGATGAACACTGAAGCTTTCTTT.

This sequence joins TRBV12-3 or TRBV12-4 and TRBJ2-7, with D maybe TRBD2 (6 bases). The CDR3 totals 13 residues. Between the trimmed V and J ends, which lost 0 bases and 3 bases, there was a span of 6 bases. In DNA form, the CDR3 reads TGTGCCAGCAGTTTAGCTAGCGGCTACGAGCAGTACGTC. This encodes CASSLASGYEQYV.